This is a list of T cell receptor beta chains from one sample in a study of T cells after yellow fever vaccination. TCRdb re-called the 5' RACE reads with MiXCR, one entry per CDR3 protein. The repertoire has around 590,000 distinct CDR3 sequences, over 9% of them found once; the top ten carry 15%. The sample was PBMCs, taken on the day of the yellow fever booster vaccination. The origin of the receptors is a young man who received the YFV17D yellow fever vaccine. Each CDR3 is given with its conserved first and last residue. Fields, in order: V gene, J gene, clone size, D gene, CDR3 DNA, CDR3 protein. The D gene is left open where the match is weak. Size values are once, few and many counts, or a class for expanded clones, and some rows have none.

>TRBV20-1|TRBJ2-3|many|.
TGCAGTGCTAGAGGGCAGAGATTACACACAGATACGCAGTATTTT
CSARGQRLHTDTQYF
>TRBV3-1|TRBJ2-1|.|TRBD2
TGTGCCAGCAGCCAGTGTCTAGCGGGAGGGCCGTGGGAGCAGTTCTTC
CASSQCLAGGPWEQFF
>TRBV5-6|TRBJ1-2|.|TRBD1
TGTGCCAGCAGCTGGGACAGGGTTAACTATGGCTACACCTTC
CASSWDRVNYGYTF
>TRBV7-8|TRBJ1-6|.|.
TGTGCCAGCAGCTTACCCCCAACAGGGTTTAATTCACCCCTCCACTTT
CASSLPPTGFNSPLHF
>TRBV7-3|TRBJ2-1|many|TRBD1
TGTGCCAGCAGCGGAACAGGGGGGTCCTACAATGAGCAGTTCTTC
CASSGTGGSYNEQFF
>TRBV5-5|TRBJ2-5|many|.
TGTGCCAGCGAATCATCCCCGGTGTTTGAGACCCAGTACTTC
CASESSPVFETQYF
>TRBV20-1|TRBJ2-1|few|.
TGCAGTGCTATCGGGGTTGACTCCTACAATGAGCAGTTCTTC
CSAIGVDSYNEQFF
>TRBV5-1|TRBJ1-2|.|TRBD1
TGCGCCAGCAGGACAGGGGAGGATGGCTACACCTTC
CASRTGEDGYTF
>TRBV25-1|TRBJ2-3|many|TRBD2
TGTGCCAGCAGTGAAGCTAGCGGGAGCGGCACAGATACGCAGTATTTT
CASSEASGSGTDTQYF
>TRBV18|TRBJ2-7|.|TRBD2
TGTGCCAGCCGGCGGGGGGCAGGGTCCTACGAGCAGTACTTC
CASRRGAGSYEQYF
>TRBV6-5|TRBJ1-2|few|TRBD1
TGTGCCAGCAGTTACTCGAACAGGGGAGATTATGGCTACACCTTC
CASSYSNRGDYGYTF
>TRBV30|TRBJ2-2|.|TRBD1
TGTGCCTGGATTTCGCGGACAGGAACCGGGGAGCTGTTTTTT
CAWISRTGTGELFF
>TRBV7-2|TRBJ2-7|.|.
TGTGCCAGCAGCTTAGGGTGGGCATCCCGAATCGAGCAGTACTTC
CASSLGWASRIEQYF
>TRBV5-1|TRBJ2-7|few|.
TGCGCCAGCAGCTTGAGGGCAGCCGGGACCTACGAGCAGTACTTC
CASSLRAAGTYEQYF
>TRBV10-2|TRBJ2-2|few|.
TGCGCCAGCACCGGGAGTCACACCGGGGAGCTGTTTTTT
CASTGSHTGELFF
>TRBV12-3/TRBV12-4|TRBJ2-4|.|.
TGTGCCAGCAGTTATGAGTTAGCCAAAAACATTCAGTACTTC
CASSYELAKNIQYF
>TRBV7-9|TRBJ2-1|many|TRBD2
TGTGCCAGCAGCTCGGGACTAGACAATGAGCAGTTCTTC
CASSSGLDNEQFF
>TRBV6-1|TRBJ2-5|.|.
TGTGCCAGCGCCCAGCGGGTCCAAGAGACCCAGTACTTC
CASAQRVQETQYF
>TRBV20-1|TRBJ2-7|.|TRBD2
TGCAGTGCTCCAGCGGGGATAGCGAGCTCCTACGAGCAGTACTTC
CSAPAGIASSYEQYF
>TRBV19|TRBJ2-7|.|TRBD2
TGTGCCAGTAGTGGACTAGCGGGAGGGCTCTACGAGCAGTACTTC
CASSGLAGGLYEQYF
>TRBV28|TRBJ2-5|.|.
TGTGCCAGCAGTTCGTGGACACCTGAAGAGACCCAGTACTTC
CASSSWTPEETQYF
>TRBV18|TRBJ1-1|.|.
TGTGCCAGCTCATACTCACAGGGAGAGGGTGGAGCTTTCTTT
CASSYSQGEGGAFF
>TRBV20-1|TRBJ2-7|.|.
TGCAGTGCTTCCCGAGGGGAGTTCTACGAGCAGTACTTC
CSASRGEFYEQYF
>TRBV6-2/TRBV6-3|TRBJ1-4|.|.
TGTGCCAGCAGTTACTCGACCCTCCGAGGCGGATGGGTAGCAACTAATGAAAAACTGTTTTTT
CASSYSTLRGGWVATNEKLFF
>TRBV12-3/TRBV12-4|TRBJ2-4|.|.
TGTGCCAGCAGTTTAGGTTTAGACGCTTTTCAGTACTTC
CASSLGLDAFQYF
>TRBV15|TRBJ2-7|.|.
TGTGCCACCAGCAGAGTATTCGGGGCGACCTACGAGCAGTACTTC
CATSRVFGATYEQYF
>TRBV28|TRBJ2-4|few|TRBD1
TGTGCCAGCAGTTTGGTGGACAGGGGGCAGGACATTCAGTACTTC
CASSLVDRGQDIQYF
>TRBV3-1|TRBJ2-7|few|.
TGTGCCAGCAGCTCTATGAACGAGCAGTACTTC
CASSSMNEQYF
>TRBV20-1|TRBJ2-3|.|.
TGCAGTGGCAGGAGCGCGTCCACAGATACGCAGTATTTT
CSGRSASTDTQYF
>TRBV29-1|TRBJ2-3|.|TRBD2
TGCAGCGTTGATATGGTAGCGGGAGATACGCAGTATTTT
CSVDMVAGDTQYF
>TRBV9|TRBJ2-7|.|.
TGTGCCAGCAGCGTGGGGTTAAGCTCCTACGAGCAGTACTTC
CASSVGLSSYEQYF
>TRBV7-9|TRBJ1-5|few|.
TGTGCCAGCAGCCGAGTGGGGCCCCAGCATTTT
CASSRVGPQHF
>TRBV2|TRBJ2-7|few|.
TGTGCCAGCAGTGAGGACGAGCAGTACTTC
CASSEDEQYF
>TRBV5-1|TRBJ2-2|.|TRBD2
TGCGCCAGCAGCTTTGGGAGAGGGCCCGGGACTAGCGGGAGCGGGAACACCGGGGAGCTGTTTTTT
CASSFGRGPGTSGSGNTGELFF
>TRBV6-2/TRBV6-3|TRBJ2-1|.|.
TGTGCCAGCAGTTTTAGGCCGGGAGCTCGGGACAATGAGCAGTTCTTC
CASSFRPGARDNEQFF
>TRBV29-1|TRBJ2-5|.|.
TGCAGCGCCTCCAGAAGCCTACAAGAGACCCAGTACTTC
CSASRSLQETQYF
>TRBV11-2|TRBJ2-4|few|TRBD1
TGTGCCAGCAGCTTAGTTGGGACAGATAAAAACATTCAGTACTTC
CASSLVGTDKNIQYF
>TRBV5-1|TRBJ2-1|.|.
TGCGCCAGCAGCTTGTTTGCGACCCGGCGGAGCAATGAGCAGTTCTTC
CASSLFATRRSNEQFF
>TRBV9|TRBJ2-3|.|TRBD2
TGTGCCAGCAGCGTGGGGCTAGCGGGGGATCACCGCACAGATACGCAGTATTTT
CASSVGLAGDHRTDTQYF
>TRBV7-2|TRBJ2-7|many|TRBD1
TGTGCCAGCAGCAGCAGGACAGGGGGAGTTTACGAGCAGTACTTC
CASSSRTGGVYEQYF
>TRBV5-1|TRBJ2-7|few|TRBD1
TGCGCCAGCAGCTCCCTGACAGGGGGCTCCTACGAGCAGTACTTC
CASSSLTGGSYEQYF
>TRBV20-1|TRBJ2-7|few|.
TGCAGTGCCCTCAAGAGCTCCTACGAGCAGTACTTC
CSALKSSYEQYF
>TRBV9|TRBJ2-1|few|.
TGTGCCAGCAGCGTCTCCGGCGGCGACCCCTTCAATGAGCAGTTCTTC
CASSVSGGDPFNEQFF
>TRBV30|TRBJ2-7|few|.
TGTGCCTGGAGTGTACTGGGAGGCTTTATATACGAGCAGTACTTC
CAWSVLGGFIYEQYF
>TRBV5-8|TRBJ2-1|.|.
TGTGCCAGCTGCCGCTCGGGGGAGCAGTTCTTC
CASCRSGEQFF
>TRBV7-8|TRBJ2-3|many|.
TGTGCCAGCAGCTTAGCATTCGGCACAGATACGCAGTATTTT
CASSLAFGTDTQYF
>TRBV28|TRBJ2-7|.|.
TGTGCCAGCAGACTCCCTGGGAGAGGCGAGCAGTACTTC
CASRLPGRGEQYF
>TRBV5-4|TRBJ2-3|.|.
TGTGCCAGCACCTGGGGCCAGGGGACTAGCACAGATACGCAGTATTTT
CASTWGQGTSTDTQYF
>TRBV25-1|TRBJ1-5|few|.
TGTGCCTCTCAGCGGGGGGGTAGCAATCAGCCCCAGCATTTT
CASQRGGSNQPQHF
>TRBV12-3/TRBV12-4|TRBJ2-3|many|.
TGTGCCAGCAGTACGGGACTCAGCACAGATACGCAGTATTTT
CASSTGLSTDTQYF
>TRBV20-1|TRBJ2-4|.|TRBD1
TGCAGTGCTAGAACCGGGACAGGGGTAAACATTCAGTACTTC
CSARTGTGVNIQYF